Listed below are T cell receptor beta chains from one sample, sequenced in a study of T cell changes during pregnancy in multiple sclerosis. The table came from immunoSEQ multiplex PCR; TCRdb's copy has only in-frame clones and leaves some out. The sample yields just under 80,000 clones, over 85% seen once. Sequenced material: peripheral blood, taken in the second trimester of pregnancy. These TCRs come from a female donor in good health, enrolled as a control in a pregnancy study. Each CDR3 is given with its conserved first and last residue. A D gene is named only where the DNA matches it firmly. Clone size is not always given. Where it is, it says once, few, many or a class for expanded clones.

>TRBJ2-1|-|TRBV6-4|-
TGTGCCAGCCGACAAGCGGGGACACCCTACAATGAGCAGTTCTTC
CASRQAGTPYNEQFF
>TRBJ2-1|-|TRBV5-1|TRBD1
TGCGCCAGCACCAGACAGGGGTCTAACAATGAGCAGTTCTTC
CASTRQGSNNEQFF
>TRBJ2-3|-|TRBV4-1|TRBD2
TGCGCCAGCAGCCACGATAAAGTCTCGCTAGCGGGGTCGGCCAGGCGCACAGATACGCAGTATTTT
CASSHDKVSLAGSARRTDTQYF
>TRBJ2-7|-|TRBV29-1|TRBD1
TGCAGCGTTGAAAAACAGGGGCGTTCCTACGAGCAGTACTTC
CSVEKQGRSYEQYF
>TRBJ1-1|-|TRBV4-2|TRBD1
TGTGCCAGCAGCCAGGAACTTACAGGGGGAGGAACTGAAGCTTTCTTT
CASSQELTGGGTEAFF
>TRBJ1-5|-|TRBV5-8|-
TGTGCCAGCAGCTTGGGGGACACCGCATATAGCAATCAGCCCCAGCATTTT
CASSLGDTAYSNQPQHF
>TRBJ2-7|-|TRBV6-6|-
TGTGCCAGCAGCGGGTGGGGGGGCCCCTACGAGCAGTACTTC
CASSGWGGPYEQYF
>TRBJ1-5|-|TRBV4-3|-
TGCGCCAGCAGCCAAGAAGTATGGGGGGATGCTGCCCAGCATTTT
CASSQEVWGDAAQHF
>TRBJ1-1|-|TRBV14|-
TGTGCCAGCAGCCAAGAGGTAGCCAGGGGTGAAGCTTTCTTT
CASSQEVARGEAFF
>TRBJ1-2|-|TRBV4-1|TRBD1
TGCGCCAGCAGCCAAGGATACAGGGGGGCCTTCTATGGCTACACCTTC
CASSQGYRGAFYGYTF
>TRBJ1-1|-|TRBV7-3|-
TGTGCCAGCAGCTTAACCCTGGCGAGCGCTGAAGCTTTCTTT
CASSLTLASAEAFF
>TRBJ1-1|-|TRBV12-5|-
TGTGCTAGTGGTTTGGTGCGGGACACTGAAGCTTTCTTT
CASGLVRDTEAFF
>TRBJ2-2|-|TRBV7-9|TRBD1
TGTGCCAGCAGCCCATCCTTGAACAGGGGGGTCCCCGGGGAGCTGTTTTTT
CASSPSLNRGVPGELFF
>TRBJ2-3|-|TRBV5-4|-
TGTGCCAGCAGCTTGGAGGGAGTTCTTAGCACAGATACGCAGTATTTT
CASSLEGVLSTDTQYF
>TRBJ1-2|-|TRBV27|-
TGTGCCAGCAGTCCGACCGGGACAACCATTCTGGGCTATGGCTACACCTTC
CASSPTGTTILGYGYTF
>TRBJ1-3|-|TRBV11-2|-
TGTGCCAGCACCGAACACACGGGGGACACCATATATTTT
CASTEHTGDTIYF
>TRBJ1-5|-|TRBV19|TRBD1
TGTGCCAGTAGTATGGCCGGGACAGGGGATGATCAGCCCCAGCATTTT
CASSMAGTGDDQPQHF
>TRBJ1-3|-|TRBV7-3|-
TGTGCCAGCAGCCCCAATTTAGGGGATACCATATATTTT
CASSPNLGDTIYF
>TRBJ2-5|once|TRBV14|TRBD1
TGTGCCAGCAGCCAGGACAGGGTCGGGGAGACCCAGTACTTC
CASSQDRVGETQYF
>TRBJ1-5|-|TRBV7-9|-
TGTGCCAGCAGCGCCGGTAGGACGGGAAACAATCAGCCCCAGCATTTT
CASSAGRTGNNQPQHF
>TRBJ1-2|-|TRBV30|TRBD1
TGTGCCTGGACCCCCGGGACAGGGGAAGGCTACACCTTC
CAWTPGTGEGYTF
>TRBJ1-1|-|TRBV25-1|TRBD1
TGTGCCAGCAGCGAAAACGACAGGGATGGGACTGAAGCTTTCTTT
CASSENDRDGTEAFF
>TRBJ1-4|-|TRBV19|TRBD1
TGTGCCAGTAGTGCACGGACAGGGGGCAATGAAAAACTGTTTTTT
CASSARTGGNEKLFF
>TRBJ2-4|once|TRBV14|-
TGTGCCAGCAGCCAAGGAACGGGGGGCAGAAACATTCAGTACTTC
CASSQGTGGRNIQYF
>TRBJ2-7|-|TRBV14|TRBD1
TGTGCCAGCAGCCAAGGTCTGGGACAGGGGTACGAGCAGTACTTC
CASSQGLGQGYEQYF
>TRBJ2-7|-|TRBV27|TRBD1
TGTGCCAGCAGCTTCATCGACAGGGTTATGTACGAGCAGTACTTC
CASSFIDRVMYEQYF
>TRBJ1-1|-|TRBV9|-
TGTGCCAGCAGCGTAGAACAGAACACTGAAGCTTTCTTT
CASSVEQNTEAFF
>TRBJ1-1|-|TRBV6-5|TRBD1
TGTGCCAGCAGGACAGGGGCGGGCACTGAAGCTTTCTTT
CASRTGAGTEAFF
>TRBJ1-2|-|TRBV7-2|TRBD1
TGTGCCAGCAGCTTAGGGGCGGACAGGGAAACTTATGGCTACACCTTC
CASSLGADRETYGYTF
>TRBJ1-1|-|TRBV7-2|-
TGTGCCAGCAGCCAGGGGACCACTGAAGCTTTCTTT
CASSQGTTEAFF
>TRBJ1-3|-|TRBV5-1|-
TGCGCCAGCAGCTTCCGGGACTCAGTCAAGACTGGAAACACCATATATTTT
CASSFRDSVKTGNTIYF
>TRBJ1-2|-|TRBV19|-
TGTGCCAGTAGTATCCAAAATGGCTACACCTTC
CASSIQNGYTF
>TRBJ2-1|-|TRBV9|TRBD1
TGTGCCAGCAGCGTAGCAGGGGGCGCATCCTACAATGAGCAGTTCTTC
CASSVAGGASYNEQFF
>TRBJ2-7|once|TRBV30|TRBD1
TGTGCCTGGGGGACAGGGCCCTACGAGCAGTACTTC
CAWGTGPYEQYF
>TRBJ1-1|-|TRBV30|-
TGTGCCTGGAGTTCCATCTTTCAGGAATATAGGATGACTGAAGCTTTCTTT
CAWSSIFQEYRMTEAFF
>TRBJ2-3|-|TRBV27|TRBD1
TGTGCCAGCAGTAGGGACAGGGGGCACAGCACAGATACGCAGTATTTT
CASSRDRGHSTDTQYF
>TRBJ1-1|-|TRBV10-3|-
TGTGCCATCAGTGGAACCACAGGACGGGTCACTGAAGCTTTCTTT
CAISGTTGRVTEAFF
>TRBJ2-2|-|TRBV21-1|-
TGTGCCAGCAGCAAAAGATACAGGGTGATGAACACCGGGGAGCTGTTTTTT
CASSKRYRVMNTGELFF
>TRBJ1-1|-|TRBV18|-
TGTGCCAGCTCACCACCTAACAGGGCCGACGCTGAAGCTTTCTTT
CASSPPNRADAEAFF
>TRBJ1-2|-|TRBV30|-
TGTGCCTTTCTCAGACGCGACAGACCTACTAACTATGGCTACACCTTC
CAFLRRDRPTNYGYTF
>TRBJ2-7|-|TRBV7-9|-
TGTGCCAGCAGCTTAGCGATGGTAGCGGAGGACTACGAGCAGTACTTC
CASSLAMVAEDYEQYF
>TRBJ2-2|-|TRBV29-1|TRBD1
TGCAGCGTTGCGGGACAGGGTTTGACCGGGGAGCTGTTTTTT
CSVAGQGLTGELFF
>TRBJ1-1|-|TRBV19|-
TGTGCCAGTAGCCCCTTCGCCGGGCGGGGGCCTGAAGCTTTCTTT
CASSPFAGRGPEAFF
>TRBJ1-5|-|TRBV30|TRBD1
TGTGCCTGGGGGGGACAGACGAGCAATCAGCCCCAGCATTTT
CAWGGQTSNQPQHF
>TRBJ1-5|-|TRBV6-5|-
TGTGCCAGCAGTTCACCCGGGACAACAGGGCAGCCCCAGCATTTT
CASSSPGTTGQPQHF
>TRBJ2-6|-|TRBV5-4|TRBD1
TGTGCCAGCAGCTTGGGGACAGGGGGGCTTGGTGGGGCCAACGTCCTGACTTTC
CASSLGTGGLGGANVLTF
>TRBJ1-1|-|TRBV5-6|-
TGTGCCAGCAGCCTACCCGCGGGAGCTGAAGCTTTCTTT
CASSLPAGAEAFF
>TRBJ2-7|-|TRBV5-8|TRBD1
TGTGCCAGCAGCTTGGCGACAGGGGGCCACGAGCAGTACTTC
CASSLATGGHEQYF
>TRBJ1-3|-|TRBV6-5|-
TGTGCCAGCAGTTACTCGGTCAGGGGACGGAACACCATATATTTT
CASSYSVRGRNTIYF
>TRBJ2-7|-|TRBV25-1|-
TGTGCCAGCACCTCACAGGGTGCCCACGAGCAGTACTTC
CASTSQGAHEQYF
>TRBJ2-3|-|TRBV4-1|-
TGCGCCAGCAGCCAAGCCTACAGGGGGGGGAGGACGCAGTATTTT
CASSQAYRGGRTQYF
>TRBJ1-4|-|TRBV5-3|TRBD1
TGTGCCAGAAGCTTGGGGCACCGAGGCAGGGGGCGAACTAATGAAAAACTGTTTTTT
CARSLGHRGRGRTNEKLFF